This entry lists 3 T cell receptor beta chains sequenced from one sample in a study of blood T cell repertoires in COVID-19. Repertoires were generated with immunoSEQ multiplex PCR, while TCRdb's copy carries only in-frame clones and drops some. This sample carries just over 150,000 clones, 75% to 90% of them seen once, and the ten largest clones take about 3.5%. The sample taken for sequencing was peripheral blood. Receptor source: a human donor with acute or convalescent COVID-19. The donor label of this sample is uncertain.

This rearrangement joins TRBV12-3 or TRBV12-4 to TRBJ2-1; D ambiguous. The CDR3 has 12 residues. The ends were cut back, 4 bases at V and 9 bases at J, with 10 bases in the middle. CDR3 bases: TGTGCCAGCAGTTCCTCGCTCGGTGAGCAGTTCTTC. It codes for CASSSSLGEQFF.

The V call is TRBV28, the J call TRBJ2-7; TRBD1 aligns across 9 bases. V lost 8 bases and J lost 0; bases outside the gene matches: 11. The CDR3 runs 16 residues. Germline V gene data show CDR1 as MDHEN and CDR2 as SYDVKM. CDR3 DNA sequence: TGTGCCAGCCGGCACCAGGGACAGGGCCTCTCCTACGAGCAGTACTTC. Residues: CASRHQGQGLSYEQYF.

DNA of the CDR3: TGTGCCAGCACGCCGTACCTTTCGCGAAAGAACACTGAAGCTTTCTTT. Its protein product is CASTPYLSRKNTEAFF. The gene calls are TRBV19 and TRBJ1-1; D remains unclear. CDR1 LNHDA and CDR2 SQIVND come from the germline V gene (reference sequence). This CDR3 is 16 amino acids long. The V and J ends lost 9 bases and 1 base respectively, with 21 bases between them.